What follows are 5 T cell receptor beta chains derived from one specimen sequenced in a study of CD8 T cells in ankylosing spondylitis. Their cognate antigens are unknown. Via MiXCR, TCRdb re-called the 5' RACE reads, giving one row per CDR3 protein. The profile shows roughly 700,000 distinct CDR3 sequences, over 15% of them singletons. General observations from the study: Characteristic of ankylosing spondylitis blood, it appeared, was a TCR beta motif comprising about eight highly homologous variants.

Sequenced material: blood, either unsorted or a sorted T cell fraction (not recorded which). These receptors all come from a male donor with ankylosing spondylitis.

V usage is TRBV5-1 and J usage is TRBJ1-1; D is possibly TRBD1 (6 bases). Germline CDR1 is SGHRS and CDR2 is YFSETQ. The germline V and J ends were trimmed by 3 bases and 1 base, with 13 bases remaining between them. The CDR3 totals 15 residues. CDR3 nucleotide sequence: TGCGCCAGCAGCTCAAGACGGGGACAGAACACTGAAGCTTTCTTT. Encoded protein: CASSSRRGQNTEAFF. The variable domain in full, completed from reference TRBV5-1 and TRBJ1-1, reads KAGVTQTPRYLIKTRGQQVTLSCSPISGHRSVSWYQQTPGQGLQFLFEYFSETQRNKGNFPGRFSGRQFSNSRSEMNVSTLELGDSALYLCASSSRRGQNTEAFFGQGTRLTVV.

This clonotype was recorded many times. This chain links TRBV27 with TRBJ2-7; 11 bases match TRBD2. The V and J ends lost 0 bases and 2 bases, in that order; junction bases with no gene match: 6. From germline, CDR1 is MNHEY and CDR2 SMNVEV (reference sequence). This CDR3 has 17 amino acids. The CDR3 spells CASSLSSGRAPTYEQYF. CDR3 nucleotide sequence: TGTGCCAGCAGTTTATCTAGCGGGAGGGCCCCGACCTACGAGCAGTACTTC.

The rearrangement uses TRBV12-3 or TRBV12-4 and TRBJ1-5, with 8 bases that match TRBD1. This CDR3 contains 17 residues. J lost 0 bases, V lost 2 bases, and 6 bases had no gene match. As DNA, the CDR3 is TGTGCCAGCAGTTTAAGGTACAGGGGGGATAGCAATCAGCCCCAGCATTTT. It specifies CASSLRYRGDSNQPQHF.

This clonotype has just a few counts. The chain is built from TRBV12-3 or TRBV12-4 and TRBJ2-1, with 8 bases that match TRBD2. V dropped 3 bases and J dropped 5; count of bases not matched to a gene: 6. There are 15 residues in the CDR3. CDR3 loop: CASSFRSGSHNEQFF. The CDR3 nucleotides read TGTGCCAGCAGTTTTAGGAGCGGGAGTCACAATGAGCAGTTCTTC.

The chain uses TRBV29-1 and TRBJ2-3; D not resolved. The length of the CDR3 is 12 residues. The germline V and J ends were trimmed by 7 bases and 0 bases, with 8 bases remaining between them. In germline, CDR1 is SQVTM, CDR2 ANQGSEA. The CDR3 DNA reads TGCAGCGCGAAGACTAGCACAGATACGCAGTATTTT. Encoded protein: CSAKTSTDTQYF.